This is a list of T cell receptor beta chains from one sample in a study of blood T cells in healthy people across ages. In TCRdb, the 5' RACE reads were re-called with MiXCR into one record per CDR3 protein. The sample lists some 760,000 distinct CDR3 sequences, around 25% seen once, with roughly a tenth in the top ten. These records were also assigned to another study, of T cells of mothers and their children.

What was sequenced was blood. These receptors originate from a boy younger than 18 in good health. CDR3s include the opening cysteine and the closing phenylalanine or tryptophan. D genes are given only for firm matches. Size values are once, few and many counts, or a class for expanded clones, and some rows have none.

j_call v_call d_call clone_size cdr3_aa cdr3_nt
TRBJ2-3 TRBV7-8 TRBD2 . CASSLIAGGGDTQYF TGTGCCAGCAGCTTGATAGCGGGGGGAGGAGATACGCAGTATTTT
TRBJ2-7 TRBV5-8 TRBD1 few CASSPGQTFYEQYF TGTGCCAGCAGCCCGGGACAGACCTTCTACGAGCAGTACTTC
TRBJ1-2 TRBV7-9 . . CASSLVGTDALGGYTF TGTGCCAGCAGCTTAGTGGGGACGGACGCCTTGGGTGGCTACACCTTC
TRBJ2-1 TRBV19 . . CASSIVLGEGVGEQFF TGTGCCAGTAGTATCGTTTTGGGGGAGGGGGTCGGAGAGCAGTTCTTC
TRBJ2-1 TRBV6-2/TRBV6-3 . few CASRTIELLYNEQFF TGTGCCAGCAGGACTATCGAACTCCTTTACAATGAGCAGTTCTTC
TRBJ2-7 TRBV7-2 TRBD1 . CASSLEGATEQYF TGTGCCAGCAGCTTAGAGGGGGCGACTGAGCAGTACTTC
TRBJ2-7 TRBV14 TRBD1 . CASSHPGQEYEQYF TGTGCCAGCAGCCATCCGGGACAGGAGTACGAGCAGTACTTC
TRBJ2-2 TRBV9 . few CASSEGGSNTGELFF TGTGCCAGCAGCGAGGGGGGTTCGAACACCGGGGAGCTGTTTTTT
TRBJ1-1 TRBV6-5 . . CASSYSFGRRAEAFF TGTGCCAGCAGTTACTCCTTTGGCAGAAGGGCTGAAGCTTTCTTT
TRBJ2-1 TRBV20-1 TRBD2 few CSATRTSGSAYNEQFF TGCAGTGCTACCCGGACTAGCGGGAGCGCCTACAATGAGCAGTTCTTC
TRBJ2-5 TRBV7-8 . . CASSPIREMETQYF TGTGCCAGCAGCCCGATACGCGAAATGGAGACCCAGTACTTC
TRBJ1-1 TRBV4-2 . . CASSQDQGEYEAFF TGTGCCAGCAGCCAAGATCAAGGGGAATATGAAGCTTTCTTT
TRBJ1-5 TRBV5-6 . few CASSLGRPGPQHF TGTGCCAGCAGCTTGGGCAGGCCCGGACCCCAGCATTTT
TRBJ1-2 TRBV19 . . CASSPRQDRYGYTF TGTGCCAGTAGTCCTCGACAGGATCGTTATGGCTACACCTTC
TRBJ2-3 TRBV2 . few CASSDVLTDTQYF TGTGCCAGCAGTGATGTTTTAACAGATACGCAGTATTTT
TRBJ2-7 TRBV29-1 . . CSVVAADYEQYF TGCAGCGTTGTGGCAGCTGACTACGAGCAGTACTTC
TRBJ1-2 TRBV5-1 . few CASSSGEGSFYGYTF TGCGCCAGCAGCTCCGGGGAGGGGTCCTTCTATGGCTACACCTTC
TRBJ2-1 TRBV12-3/TRBV12-4 TRBD1 . CASSLAGWDRNNEQFF TGTGCCAGCAGTTTAGCGGGGTGGGACAGAAACAATGAGCAGTTCTTC
TRBJ2-2 TRBV20-1 TRBD2 . CSARDHASGLTGELFF TGCAGTGCTAGAGATCACGCTAGCGGACTTACCGGGGAGCTGTTTTTT
TRBJ2-3 TRBV6-2/TRBV6-3 . . CAPYNPDEEPTDTQYF TGTGCCCCCTACAACCCAGACGAAGAACCCACAGATACGCAGTATTTT
TRBJ1-1 TRBV28 . few CASSPLTNTEAFF TGTGCCAGCAGTCCGCTCACGAACACTGAAGCTTTCTTT
TRBJ2-7 TRBV29-1 TRBD2 few CSAVAGAYSYEQYF TGCAGCGCCGTAGCGGGAGCCTACTCCTACGAGCAGTACTTC
TRBJ2-3 TRBV6-1 TRBD2 . CAIHPGLAELTDTQYF TGTGCCATCCACCCCGGACTAGCGGAGTTAACAGATACGCAGTATTTT
TRBJ1-1 TRBV7-9 . . CASTTSGGAQNTEAFF TGTGCCAGCACCACCTCGGGGGGGGCGCAGAACACTGAAGCTTTCTTT
TRBJ1-3 TRBV4-3 TRBD1 few CASSQITGGYRNTIYF TGCGCCAGCAGCCAAATCACAGGGGGATATAGAAACACCATATATTTT
TRBJ2-1 TRBV13 TRBD2 . CASSPATSGSDNEQFF TGTGCCAGCAGCCCGGCCACTAGCGGTTCCGACAATGAACAGTTCTTC
TRBJ2-5 TRBV7-8 TRBD2 once CAGRSSGGFLETQYF TGTGCCGGCAGATCTAGCGGGGGGTTTCTAGAGACCCAGTACTTC
TRBJ2-5 TRBV21-1 . few CASSKRGGHGTQYF TGTGCCAGCAGCAAAAGGGGGGGTCATGGGACCCAGTACTTC
TRBJ1-2 TRBV29-1 TRBD1 few CSVTGTESAYGYTF TGCAGCGTAACCGGGACAGAGTCCGCCTATGGCTACACCTTC
TRBJ2-5 TRBV14 . few CASSPPVRRVAGTLQETQYF TGTGCCAGCAGCCCCCCGGTGAGGAGGGTTGCAGGCACCCTCCAAGAGACCCAGTACTTC
TRBJ2-1 TRBV7-3 . few CASSLIGSGYNEQFF TGTGCCAGCAGCTTAATCGGGAGCGGATACAATGAGCAGTTCTTC
TRBJ2-7 TRBV29-1 . . CSVVGRNSYEQYF TGCAGCGTTGTCGGCAGAAACTCCTACGAGCAGTACTTC